Following are 28 T cell receptor beta chains from one sample sequenced in a study of Graves' ophthalmopathy and Graves' hyperthyroidism. The authors amplified TCR beta CDR3 regions, and they did so from RNA transcripts for repertoire sequencing. The library came from an HTBI-primed first-round RT-PCR and a second-round multiplex PCR. Via MiXCR, TCRdb re-called the multiplex PCR reads, giving one row per CDR3 protein. The data hold approximately 640,000 distinct CDR3 sequences, with approximately 39% observed a single time. The material sequenced was peripheral blood. These receptors were collected from an adult man with Graves' ophthalmopathy.

The chain uses TRBV29-1 and TRBJ1-3; D perhaps matches TRBD1 (5 bases). This CDR3 comprises 13 residues. CDR1 is SQVTM and CDR2 is ANQGSEA in the germline V gene. V gave up 8 bases and J gave up 3 bases, with 14 bases separating them. The CDR3 sequence is CSQDAGGGNTIYF. CDR3 bases: TGCAGCCAAGATGCGGGGGGTGGAAACACCATATATTTT.

This clonotype showed up just a few times. This rearrangement joins TRBV6-6 to TRBJ1-4, with TRBD1 as a possible D gene (6 bases). The V end was cut by 3 bases, the J end by 2 bases, with 10 bases between. The CDR3 loop spans 15 amino acids. Germline CDR1 is MNHNY and CDR2 is SVGAGI (reference sequence). The CDR3 coding sequence is TGTGCCAGCAGTTATTTGGGGGCTACTAATGAAAAACTGTTTTTT. The encoded protein is CASSYLGATNEKLFF.

Comment on this clonotype: At one boundary the junction diverges from the germline segment, which might be a read error. V is TRBV7-2 and J is TRBJ2-7, with a possible D match to TRBD2 (5 bases). The germline V gene encodes CDR1 SGHTA and CDR2 FQGNSA. This CDR3 spans 13 amino acids. CDR3 nucleotides: TGTGTCAGCAGCCAAGTCGGAGGCTACGAGCAGTACTTC. Amino acids: CVSSQVGGYEQYF. Full variable domain (remainder filled in from reference TRBV7-2 and TRBJ2-7): GAGVSQSPSNKVTEKGKDVELRCDPISGHTALYWYRQSLGQGLEFLIYFQGNSAPDKSGLPSDRFSAERTGGSVSTLTIQRTQQEDSAVYLCVSSQVGGYEQYFGPGTRLTVT.

V usage is TRBV7-6 and J usage is TRBJ2-5, with 8 bases matching TRBD1. V shed 2 bases and J 0 bases; nucleotides not matched to a gene: 8. CDR1 and CDR2 from the germline V gene are SGHVS and FNYEAQ. CDR3 length: 17 residues. CDR3 protein: CASSLRYRGEYQETQYF. The CDR3 DNA sequence: TGTGCCAGCAGCTTACGTTACAGGGGGGAGTACCAAGAGACCCAGTACTTC.

In this sample, this clonotype turned up many times. The CDR3 DNA reads as TGTGCCAGTAGTCCCCAGGGGGTTCGGGAAAAACTGTTTTTT. It specifies CASSPQGVREKLFF. The chain recombines TRBV19 with TRBJ1-4, with 7 bases fitting TRBD1. The CDR3 has 14 amino acids. The ends lost 5 bases at V and 8 bases at J; junction bases unmatched: 8. Germline V gives CDR1 LNHDA, CDR2 SQIVND (reference sequence).

The chain is built from TRBV12-3 or TRBV12-4 and TRBJ1-5; weak D call: TRBD1 (6 bases). The CDR3 consists of 15 residues. With 5 bases removed from V and 6 bases from J, the gap between germline ends came to 17 bases. The DNA for the CDR3 is TGTGCCAGCAGTGTTTGGGGGGCGATAGGTCAGCCCCAGCATTTT. It translates to CASSVWGAIGQPQHF.

This clonotype was seen a few times. The chain uses TRBV4-1 and TRBJ1-2; no firm D call. The CDR3 totals 13 residues. V was trimmed by 4 bases and J by 7 bases, leaving 13 bases between them. CDR1 is MGHRA and CDR2 is YSYEKL in the germline V gene. CDR3 nucleotides: TGCGCCAGCAGCCCAAACTCCGATCCTGGCTACACCTTC. Amino acid sequence: CASSPNSDPGYTF.

This clonotype has ten or more counts. A read error may account for a junction end that differs from germline. The chain is built from TRBV15 and TRBJ1-5; unclear D gene. Germline V CDR1 and CDR2: LNHNV, YYDKDF (reference sequence). The length of the CDR3 is 10 residues. The CDR3 region has the DNA TGTGCCACCGGCAGTCAGCCCCAGCATTTT. Protein product: CATGSQPQHF.

The chain uses TRBV20-1 and TRBJ1-5, with a tentative D call TRBD1 (5 bases). Per germline, CDR1 DFQATT and CDR2 SNEGSKA (reference sequence). The CDR3 totals 13 residues. The V end lost 3 bases, the J end lost 11 bases, and 17 bases lay between the germline ends. This chain's CDR3 is CSASTGTSGAQHF. The CDR3 DNA reads TGCAGTGCTAGTACCGGGACTAGCGGGGCCCAGCATTTT.

This clonotype was counted many times. The rearrangement links TRBV29-1 to TRBJ1-2, with 10 bases that match TRBD1. Trimming took 4 bases from V and 4 from J; bases not matched to a gene: 3. The germline gives CDR1 SQVTM, CDR2 ANQGSEA. The CDR3 loop spans 13 amino acids. The CDR3 bases are TGCAGCGTTGCGGGACAGGGGCCCTATGGCTACACCTTC. As protein: CSVAGQGPYGYTF. Supplemented by reference TRBV29-1 and TRBJ1-2, the full variable domain reads SAVISQKPSRDICQRGTSLTIQCQVDSQVTMMFWYRQQPGQSLTLIATANQGSEATYESGFVIDKFPISRPNLTFSTLTVSNMSPEDSSIYLCSVAGQGPYGYTFGSGTRLTVV.

The chain is built from TRBV6-2 or TRBV6-3 and TRBJ2-5; 8 nucleotides align to TRBD2. Germline CDR1 MNHEY, CDR2 SVGEGT. After removal of 4 bases from V and 4 bases from J, the junction contained 8 bases not matched to a gene. The CDR3 loop spans 15 amino acids. CDR3 nucleotide sequence: TGTGCCAGCAGTTCCCTCCGGGGGGGCGGAGAGACCCAGTACTTC. The encoded protein is CASSSLRGGGETQYF.

This clonotype was seen a handful of times. V is TRBV20-1 and J is TRBJ2-2; no firm D call. CDR1 and CDR2 (germline): DFQATT, SNEGSKA (reference sequence). The CDR3 loop spans 12 amino acids. Trimming took off 1 base at V and 7 bases at J, with 7 bases between the two ends. The CDR3: CSARVPRGELFF. CDR3 nucleotide sequence: TGCAGTGCTAGAGTACCCCGCGGGGAGCTGTTTTTT.

This chain links TRBV2 with TRBJ1-1, with D possibly being TRBD1 (5 bases). This CDR3 spans 15 amino acids. Germline CDR1 is SNHLY and CDR2 is FYNNEI. V lost 6 bases and J 1 base, leaving 15 bases between the germline ends. The CDR3 is CASSVENRRNTEAFF. The CDR3 DNA reads as TGTGCCAGCAGCGTTGAGAACAGGAGGAACACTGAAGCTTTCTTT.

V is TRBV19 and J is TRBJ1-1, with 8 positions matching TRBD1. This CDR3 is 15 amino acids long. Germline CDR1 and CDR2: LNHDA and SQIVND (reference sequence). Trimming at V came to 7 bases and at J to 1 base, leaving 8 bases not matched to a gene. The CDR3 spells CASTDRASRNTEAFF. The CDR3 DNA reads TGTGCCAGTACGGACAGGGCGTCCCGGAACACTGAAGCTTTCTTT.

In DNA form, the CDR3 reads TGTGCCAGCAGCTTAGCCGGTGGAGGGGCTAACGAGCAGTACTTC. As protein: CASSLAGGGANEQYF. J is TRBJ2-7 and V is TRBV7-9; TRBD2 might be the D (6 bases). Germline loops: CDR1 SEHNR, CDR2 FQNEAQ (reference sequence). This CDR3 comprises 15 residues. The V and J ends lost 0 bases and 5 bases respectively, with 14 bases between them.

This clonotype was seen at least ten times. The chain employs TRBV7-9 and TRBJ1-1, with D uncertain. V lost 4 bases and J lost 0, with 18 bases in between. The V gene's germline CDR1 is SEHNR and CDR2 FQNEAQ (reference sequence). The CDR3 is 17 residues long. CDR3 sequence: CASSSLNLQILNTEAFF. The CDR3 DNA reads as TGTGCCAGCAGCTCCCTAAACTTACAGATCTTGAACACTGAAGCTTTCTTT.

This sequence joins TRBV12-3 or TRBV12-4 and TRBJ1-3; tentative D call: TRBD1 (5 bases). The germline V and J ends were trimmed by 1 base and 4 bases, with 11 bases remaining between them. This CDR3 contains 15 residues. CDR3 sequence (DNA): TGTGCCAGCAGTTTAGACGCAGGGATGGGAAACACCATATATTTT. This translates into CASSLDAGMGNTIYF.

This clonotype was detected ten times or more. The chain recombines TRBV13 with TRBJ1-2; D possibly corresponds to TRBD1 (6 bases). The ends were cut back, 4 bases at V and 2 bases at J, with 26 bases in the middle. CDR1 and CDR2 from the germline V gene are PRHDT and FYEKMQ (reference sequence). The CDR3 runs to 19 residues. CDR3: CASSSTSILGAPTNYGYTF. In DNA, the CDR3 is TGTGCCAGCAGCTCGACGAGCATACTGGGGGCTCCCACAAACTATGGCTACACCTTC.

The chain employs TRBV7-9 and TRBJ1-6; D not resolved. This CDR3 comprises 18 residues. Deletions cut 1 base from V and 7 bases from J, with 20 bases between. Per the germline V gene, CDR1 is SEHNR and CDR2 is FQNEAQ (reference sequence). The CDR3 region is CASSLVNVVGGSNSPLHF. The CDR3 DNA is TGTGCCAGCAGCTTAGTCAACGTGGTTGGAGGGAGCAATTCACCCCTCCACTTT.

This clonotype was picked up one time. This chain joins TRBV7-2 and TRBJ1-5, with 10 bases identical to TRBD1. The CDR3 totals 16 residues. The ends lost 1 base at V and 11 bases at J; junction bases unmatched: 11. Per germline, CDR1 SGHTA and CDR2 FQGNSA. This CDR3 reads CASSLGDRGGTGAQHF. CDR3 DNA: TGTGCCAGCAGCTTAGGGGACAGGGGTGGCACCGGGGCCCAGCATTTT.

This clonotype was observed a handful of times. The V and J genes are TRBV5-5 and TRBJ2-7, with TRBD2 identical over 7 bases. CDR1 and CDR2 (germline): SGHKS, YYEKEE (reference sequence). The V gene end was trimmed by 4 bases and the J gene end by 0 bases; junction bases not matched to a gene: 7. The CDR3 is 15 amino acids. CDR3 DNA sequence: TGTGCCAGCAGCGGGAGGGTGGAAAGCTCCTACGAGCAGTACTTC. Its translation: CASSGRVESSYEQYF. The variable domain in full, with the rest retrieved from reference TRBV5-5 and TRBJ2-7, is DAGVTQSPTHLIKTRGQQVTLRCSPISGHKSVSWYQQVLGQGPQFIFQYYEKEERGRGNFPDRFSARQFPNYSSELNVNALLLGDSALYLCASSGRVESSYEQYFGPGTRLTVT.

This clonotype came up many times. The chain joins TRBV7-3 to TRBJ2-5; tentatively, D is TRBD2 (6 bases). The CDR3 is 13 residues long. Germline CDR1 reads SGHTA; CDR2 reads FQGTGA. V lost 4 bases, J lost 5 bases, and 11 bases lay in between. Written as DNA, the CDR3 is TGTGCCAGCAGCTCGGGGAGCGGGGAGACCCAGTACTTC. Translated, it gives CASSSGSGETQYF.

The table lists this clonotype with a few counts. V is TRBV7-2 and J is TRBJ1-1; D gene uncertain. Germline loops: CDR1 SGHTA, CDR2 FQGNSA. The CDR3 consists of 16 residues. Trimming removed 4 bases at V and 0 bases at J, with 15 bases between. DNA for the CDR3: TGTGCCAGCAGCTCAGAATTGCGGGGAATGAACACTGAAGCTTTCTTT. Translating it yields CASSSELRGMNTEAFF. Drawing the rest from reference TRBV7-2 and TRBJ1-1, the complete variable domain is GAGVSQSPSNKVTEKGKDVELRCDPISGHTALYWYRQSLGQGLEFLIYFQGNSAPDKSGLPSDRFSAERTGGSVSTLTIQRTQQEDSAVYLCASSSELRGMNTEAFFGQGTRLTVV.

This clonotype was observed a handful of times. This chain uses TRBV19 with TRBJ1-2; D is undetermined. The V end lost 7 bases, the J end lost 2 bases, and 17 bases lay between the germline ends. The germline CDR1 and CDR2 sequences are LNHDA and SQIVND (reference sequence). The CDR3 consists of 15 residues. The CDR3 nucleotides are TGTGCCAGTATAGAGGACGGGAGAGGAAACTATGGCTACACCTTC. Its translation: CASIEDGRGNYGYTF. The entire variable domain, with the rest obtained from reference TRBV19 and TRBJ1-2, is as follows: DGGITQSPKYLFRKEGQNVTLSCEQNLNHDAMYWYRQDPGQGLRLIYYSQIVNDFQKGDIAEGYSVSREKKESFPLTVTSAQKNPTAFYLCASIEDGRGNYGYTFGSGTRLTVV.

Regarding this clonotype: This may stem from a read error, because a much larger clone lies one nucleotide away. The CDR3 DNA follows: TGTGCCAGCAGCTCCCGGACAGGGGATGGCTACGCCTTC. Translated: CASSSRTGDGYAF. The rearrangement links TRBV7-9 to TRBJ1-2; 9 bases line up with TRBD1. Germline loops: CDR1 SEHNR, CDR2 FQNEAQ (reference sequence). This CDR3 comprises 13 residues. Together with reference TRBV7-9 and TRBJ1-2, the CDR3 gives the full variable domain: DTGVSQNPRHKITKRGQNVTFRCDPISEHNRLYWYRQTLGQGPEFLTYFQNEAQLEKSRLLSDRFSAERPKGSFSTLEIQRTEQGDSAMYLCASSSRTGDGYAFGSGTRLTVV.

With respect to this clonotype: As the CDR3 is not closed by the conserved phenylalanine or tryptophan, this likely results from a read error. Here the CDR3 DNA reads TGCAGTGCTAGAGGGGGCAGGGATTACGAGCAGTACTGC. Translated: CSARGGRDYEQYC. J is TRBJ2-7 and V is TRBV20-1; the D gene is possibly TRBD1 (5 bases). The CDR3 is 13 residues long. V lost 1 base and J lost 4, with 11 bases in between. Looked up from germline, CDR1 is DFQATT and CDR2 is SNEGSKA (reference sequence).

V is TRBV6-1 and J is TRBJ1-6; D remains ambiguous. This CDR3 spans 14 amino acids. Germline lookup yields CDR1 MNHNS and CDR2 SASEGT. Deletions cut 10 bases from V and 5 bases from J, with 15 bases between. DNA for the CDR3: TGTGCCACCCAGAAGGGTCTGAATAATTCACCCCTCCACTTT. It yields the protein CATQKGLNNSPLHF.

As regards this clonotype: A clone one base away is much larger, so this may be a read error. The chain couples TRBV5-1 to TRBJ1-1; no reliable D call. The CDR3 extends over 13 amino acids. Germline-derived CDR1 and CDR2 are SGHRS and YFSETQ. The CDR3 region has the DNA TGCACCACCCGGTATGATTGGAGCACTGAAGCTTTCTTT. Amino acids: CTTRYDWSTEAFF.